This T cell receptor (beta chain) was documented in a study of blood T cell repertoires in COVID-19. Study context: PBMCs, B-cell-depleted T cells, or T cells were the source of the cDNA or gDNA that made up the material.

V lost 5 bases, J lost 7 bases, and 17 bases lay in between. The germline gives CDR1 KGHDR, CDR2 SFDVKD. The CDR3 covers 14 residues. The authors' processing: Quantification of nucleated cells was approximated via reference gene primer amplification. The data were produced by immunoSEQ multiplex PCR, yet TCRdb's version contains in-frame clones alone and is incomplete. V, J and clone size are taken as reported in that table, and D and trimming were inferred from the DNA itself. The sample includes roughly 62,000 clones, more than 60% of them seen just once. This receptor was taken from a man between 60 and 75 years old with acute or convalescent COVID-19. The genes are TRBV24-1 and TRBJ2-7; D possibly corresponds to TRBD2 (5 bases). The sequenced sample was peripheral blood. The CDR3 reads CATSGKGSLWEQYF. For the CDR3, the DNA is TGTGCCACCAGTGGGAAAGGGAGCCTCTGGGAGCAGTACTTC.